These 19 T cell receptor beta chains originate from one sample sequenced in a study of identical twins. TCRdb processed the 5' RACE reads anew with MiXCR; each CDR3 protein has one entry. The sample lists some 270,000 distinct CDR3 sequences, about 8.3% occurring once. The same specimen was also included in a second study, on yellow fever vaccine responses in identical twins.

The material sequenced was CD8+ T cells sorted from blood. These receptors came from a woman younger than 30 in good health.

This clonotype was recorded a few times. One end of the junction is discordant with germline, which a read error may explain. The chain recombines TRBV2 with TRBJ2-3; D ambiguous. The length of the CDR3 is 15 residues. CDR1 SNHLY and CDR2 FYNNEI come from the germline V gene. The CDR3 DNA is TGTGCCAGCATTGAAGGACCTGATTGGGTAGATACGCAGTATTTT. It is translated as CASIEGPDWVDTQYF.

This chain's CDR3 is CSVKREGLAEKLFF. The CDR3 bases are TGCAGCGTTAAACGAGAGGGATTGGCTGAAAAACTGTTTTTT. This sequence joins TRBV29-1 and TRBJ1-4; no reliable D call. Trimming took off 5 bases at V and 7 bases at J, with 17 bases between the two ends. The CDR3 spans 14 residues. Germline values: CDR1 SQVTM, CDR2 ANQGSEA.

This clonotype was observed a few times. This chain links TRBV4-3 with TRBJ2-1; D gene unclear. CDR1 and CDR2 (germline): LGHNA, YSLEER. The CDR3 has 15 amino acids. V was shortened by 0 bases and J by 0 bases, with 6 bases between the two germline ends. Written as DNA, the CDR3 is TGCGCCAGCAGCCAAGATGGGGTCTCCTACAATGAGCAGTTCTTC. This codes for CASSQDGVSYNEQFF.

In its sample, this clonotype was seen a few times. This chain uses TRBV6-5 with TRBJ2-5, with D unclear. The germline V gene encodes CDR1 MNHEY and CDR2 SVGAGI. The CDR3 is made up of 15 amino acids. Trimming pared 2 bases from V and 5 bases from J, leaving 15 bases between. CDR3 DNA: TGTGCCAGCAGTTACGGGCAGATCGCGAGGGAGACCCAGTACTTC. Translation: CASSYGQIARETQYF.

This clonotype was seen repeatedly, ten times or more. The chain is built from TRBV12-3 or TRBV12-4 and TRBJ2-1; the D gene is possibly TRBD2 (5 bases). Trimming removed 4 bases from V and 9 bases from J, with 16 bases in between. The CDR3 totals 14 residues. CDR3 sequence: CASSSLAGLGEQFF. In nucleotides, the CDR3 is TGTGCCAGCAGTTCTTTGGCGGGCCTGGGTGAGCAGTTCTTC.

This clonotype showed up many times. The chain combines TRBV2 with TRBJ2-1; TRBD1 might be the D (5 bases). CDR3 length: 16 amino acids. V lost 3 bases to trimming and J lost 8 bases, with 20 bases between them. The V gene's germline CDR1 is SNHLY and CDR2 FYNNEI. The CDR3 sequence: CASSESFAPQGDEQFF. The DNA for the CDR3 is TGTGCCAGCAGTGAGAGCTTTGCGCCGCAGGGCGATGAGCAGTTCTTC.

There are a few counts of this clonotype. This rearrangement joins TRBV20-1 to TRBJ2-5, with D possibly matching TRBD2 (5 bases). The CDR3 is 16 amino acids. V was pared by 0 bases and J by 3 bases, with 17 bases between. CDR1 DFQATT and CDR2 SNEGSKA come from the germline V gene (reference sequence). CDR3: CSARDLAVRTEETQYF. The CDR3, as DNA: TGCAGTGCTAGAGACCTGGCCGTTAGGACTGAAGAGACCCAGTACTTC.

This clonotype was observed at least ten times. The chain carries TRBV20-1 and TRBJ1-2, with D uncertain. With 2 bases removed from V and 4 bases from J, the gap between germline ends came to 14 bases. The CDR3 spans 14 residues. The germline V gene has CDR1 DFQATT and CDR2 SNEGSKA (reference sequence). In DNA, the CDR3 is TGCAGTGCTAGATCGTCAGACCTATCCTATGGCTACACCTTC. As protein: CSARSSDLSYGYTF.

This clonotype was picked up many times. The chain recombines TRBV10-3 with TRBJ2-3, with 8 bases that match TRBD2. Germline loops: CDR1 ENHRY, CDR2 SYGVKD. This CDR3 region has 15 residues. Trimming cost V 7 bases and J 0 bases; bases outside gene matches: 6. This CDR3 is CAINTLAGSTDTQYF. CDR3 in DNA: TGTGCCATCAACACCTTAGCGGGGAGCACAGATACGCAGTATTTT.

This clonotype was counted only a few times. The J gene is TRBJ2-3, the V gene TRBV11-3; perhaps TRBD2 as D (6 bases). CDR1 and CDR2 from the germline V gene are SGHNT and YENEEA. Trimming stripped 1 base from V and 8 bases from J, with 16 bases between. The CDR3 length is 15 residues. CDR3 protein: CASSLAGELGGTQYF. CDR3 nucleotide sequence: TGTGCCAGCAGCTTAGCGGGGGAGCTAGGAGGTACGCAGTATTTT.

This clonotype was detected a few times. This chain links TRBV20-1 with TRBJ2-2, with D perhaps assigned TRBD1 or TRBD2 (6 bases each). This CDR3 region has 17 residues. CDR1 and CDR2 (germline): DFQATT, SNEGSKA (reference sequence). V was cut by 0 bases and J by 6 bases, with 20 bases left in between. The CDR3 nucleotides read TGCAGTGCTAGAGATCGGGTTGGGGGGCCTCGAGCCGGGGAGCTGTTTTTT. Its protein product is CSARDRVGGPRAGELFF.

The chain links TRBV6-4 to TRBJ2-1; D remains unclear. Trimming took 0 bases from V and 6 from J, leaving 9 bases between them. CDR1 MRHNA and CDR2 SNTAGT come from the germline V gene. CDR3 length: 14 residues. CDR3 bases: TGTGCCAGCAGTGACTCTTCGGAAACCAATGAGCAGTTCTTC. Amino acids: CASSDSSETNEQFF.

This clonotype was picked up a small number of times. J is TRBJ2-3 and V is TRBV29-1; 13 bases agree with TRBD2. Germline V gives CDR1 SQVTM, CDR2 ANQGSEA. The V gene end was trimmed by 6 bases and the J gene end by 0 bases; junction bases not matched to a gene: 15. This CDR3 is built from 19 residues. The CDR3 sequence: CSVNGLAGVVGLSTDTQYF. In nucleotides, the CDR3 is TGCAGCGTGAACGGACTAGCGGGAGTTGTTGGATTAAGCACAGATACGCAGTATTTT.

In its sample, this clonotype was seen a few times. The rearrangement uses TRBV12-3 or TRBV12-4 and TRBJ2-1; TRBD2 might be the D (5 bases). Trimming pared 6 bases from V and 9 bases from J, leaving 12 bases between. This CDR3 contains 12 residues. CDR3 amino acids: CASSPSIGEQFF. In DNA form, the CDR3 reads TGTGCCAGCAGCCCTAGCATCGGTGAGCAGTTCTTC.

This clonotype was counted ten times or more. The chain carries TRBV20-1 and TRBJ2-7, with D unclear. CDR1 and CDR2 from the germline V gene are DFQATT and SNEGSKA (reference sequence). V was cut by 3 bases and J by 10 bases, with 19 bases left in between. The CDR3 covers 13 residues. The CDR3 here is CSASTSGRNFQYF. CDR3 DNA: TGCAGTGCTAGTACCTCTGGTCGGAATTTTCAGTACTTC.

This clonotype was detected ten times or more. The V gene is TRBV6-5, the J gene TRBJ1-1; D possibly corresponds to TRBD1 (6 bases). V dropped 3 bases and J dropped 8 bases, with 13 bases sitting between them. The germline gives CDR1 MNHEY, CDR2 SVGAGI. The CDR3 totals 13 residues. CDR3 loop: CASSYPGHQEAFF. Written as DNA, the CDR3 is TGTGCCAGCAGTTATCCGGGACACCAAGAAGCTTTCTTT.

In its sample, this clonotype was seen many times. The rearrangement joins TRBV7-9 to TRBJ2-5; TRBD1 is a possible D gene (6 bases). Germline V lookup: CDR1 SEHNR, CDR2 FQNEAQ (reference sequence). The germline V and J ends were trimmed by 2 bases and 1 base, with 14 bases remaining between them. CDR3 size: 16 residues. In DNA form, the CDR3 reads TGTGCCAGCAGCTTAAGTCAGGGGTGGGGCCAAGAGACCCAGTACTTC. It yields the protein CASSLSQGWGQETQYF.

This clonotype was seen ten or more times. The rearrangement joins TRBV28 to TRBJ1-1; D gene unclear. V lost 6 bases and J 1 base, leaving 12 bases between the germline ends. Germline assignment: CDR1 MDHEN and CDR2 SYDVKM. CDR3 length: 14 residues. The CDR3 protein is CASSTHDGNTEAFF. The CDR3, as DNA: TGTGCCAGCAGCACCCACGACGGGAACACTGAAGCTTTCTTT.

In its sample, this clonotype was seen a few times. This sequence joins TRBV18 and TRBJ1-2; D uncertain. From germline, CDR1 is KGHSH and CDR2 LQKENI. The length of the CDR3 is 16 residues. The germline V and J ends were trimmed by 3 bases and 4 bases, with 18 bases remaining between them. The chain's CDR3 is CASSPNANPTSYGYTF. The CDR3 nucleotides read TGTGCCAGCTCACCCAACGCCAACCCAACCAGCTATGGCTACACCTTC.